The 13 T cell receptor beta chains below come from one sample, sequenced in a study of cytomegalovirus exposure and HLA in healthy donors (dated by TCRdb to the late 2010s). The library was built by means of the immunoSEQ multiplex PCR assay. The multiplex PCR relied on a mix of 60 forward primers for TCR Vbeta segments and 13 reverse primers for TCR Jbeta segments. Not all clones reach the TCRdb copy of this immuneACCESS table, which keeps in-frame sequences only. Checked studies attribute under half of the gap to unresolved V genes and leave the rest unexplained. The sample profile shows around 200,000 clones; just under 85% of them were found once. The ten most abundant clones make up about 0.6% of the sample. The specimen sequenced was PBMCs. Every receptor here comes from a woman aged 40-49 years in good health and CMV-seronegative.

The V and J genes are TRBV5-1 and TRBJ2-3; a weak D match, TRBD2 (7 bases). CDR3 size: 15 residues. Germline V gives CDR1 SGHRS, CDR2 YFSETQ. Trimming left V 2 bases short and J 2 bases short, with 12 bases between. In DNA, the CDR3 is TGCGCCAGCAGCTTTGGGGGGGCCGACACAGATACGCAGTATTTT. This sequence encodes CASSFGGADTDTQYF.

This rearrangement joins TRBV28 to TRBJ1-5, with TRBD1 as a possible D gene (5 bases). Between the trimmed V and J ends, which lost 10 bases and 6 bases, there was a span of 19 bases. The CDR3 is 14 amino acids. Germline V gives CDR1 MDHEN, CDR2 SYDVKM. CDR3 sequence (DNA): TGTGCCACTTACCCCGGGGGGTCCACTCAGCCCCAGCATTTT. It codes for CATYPGGSTQPQHF.

The V gene is TRBV11-3, the J gene TRBJ1-4, with D unresolved. The CDR3 has 13 amino acids. In germline, CDR1 is SGHNT, CDR2 YENEEA. Trimming took off 4 bases at V and 6 bases at J, with 9 bases between the two ends. The CDR3 sequence is CASSSREYEKLFF. CDR3 DNA: TGTGCCAGCAGCTCTCGGGAGTATGAAAAACTGTTTTTT. The whole variable domain, remainder taken from reference TRBV11-3 and TRBJ1-4, is EAGVVQSPRYKIIEKKQPVAFWCNPISGHNTLYWYLQNLGQGPELLIRYENEEAVDDSQLPKDRFSAERLKGVDSTLKIQPAELGDSAVYLCASSSREYEKLFFGSGTQLSVL.

This sequence joins TRBV6-1 and TRBJ1-1; D may be TRBD1 (5 bases). The CDR3 has 13 residues. From germline, CDR1 is MNHNS and CDR2 SASEGT. V lost 7 bases and J 1 base, leaving 10 bases between the germline ends. The CDR3 bases are TGTGCCAGCAAACCGGACAAGAACACTGAAGCTTTCTTT. Its translation: CASKPDKNTEAFF.

V usage is TRBV19 and J usage is TRBJ1-2; 9 bases are shared with TRBD1. Germline CDR1 LNHDA, CDR2 SQIVND (reference sequence). CDR3 length: 15 residues. The ends lost 6 bases at V and 3 bases at J; junction bases unmatched: 8. For the CDR3, the DNA is TGTGCCAGTAGCAATCATTGGACAGGGGACTATGGCTACACCTTC. It codes for CASSNHWTGDYGYTF.

The chain links TRBV5-8 to TRBJ1-5; D unresolved. The CDR3 length is 16 residues. Germline lookup yields CDR1 SGHTS and CDR2 YDEGEE. V shed 0 bases and J shed 7 bases, with 17 bases lying between them. The CDR3 region has the DNA TGTGCCAGCAGCTTGGCCGTAAGGGAGGAGGGCCAGCCCCAGCATTTT. This translates into CASSLAVREEGQPQHF.

The chain has TRBV5-6 and TRBJ2-5, with D perhaps TRBD2 (6 bases). V shed 4 bases and J shed 5 bases, with 18 bases lying between them. The CDR3 runs to 15 residues. Germline assignment: CDR1 SGHDT and CDR2 YYEEEE. This CDR3 is CASSPLGGSAETQYF. CDR3 coding DNA: TGTGCCAGCAGCCCGCTTGGGGGGTCTGCGGAGACCCAGTACTTC.

The rearrangement links TRBV11-2 to TRBJ1-2; weak D call: TRBD1 (5 bases). V was cut by 3 bases and J by 8 bases, with 16 bases left in between. This CDR3 region has 14 residues. Germline values: CDR1 SGHAT, CDR2 FQNNGV. The chain's CDR3 is CASSLGRGFSGYTF. DNA for the CDR3: TGTGCCAGCAGCTTGGGTCGGGGGTTTAGCGGCTACACCTTC.

V and J are TRBV28 and TRBJ1-1, with TRBD1 identical over 8 bases. The CDR3 loop spans 13 amino acids. V gave up 5 bases and J gave up 10 bases; unmatched junction bases: 9. Germline assignment: CDR1 MDHEN and CDR2 SYDVKM. DNA of the CDR3: TGTGCCAGCAGTAATACCGGGACAGGTTTAGCTTTCTTT. Its protein product is CASSNTGTGLAFF.

Comments on this clone: Other DNA sequences in the sample encode the same CDR3. This chain connects TRBV6-1 to TRBJ1-4, with a tentative D call TRBD1 (6 bases). Germline V lookup: CDR1 MNHNS, CDR2 SASEGT. V lost 2 bases to trimming and J lost 8 bases, with 9 bases between them. CDR3 size: 13 residues. This CDR3 reads CASSEQGKEKLFF. CDR3 nucleotide sequence: TGTGCCAGCAGTGAACAGGGGAAAGAAAAACTGTTTTTT.

The rearrangement joins TRBV9 to TRBJ1-6, with D perhaps matching TRBD1 (5 bases). This CDR3 region has 17 residues. The ends were cut back, 2 bases at V and 10 bases at J, with 22 bases in the middle. Germline CDR1 SGDLS, CDR2 YYNGEE. The CDR3 is CASSVTPDGGKGSPLHF. The DNA of the CDR3 is TGTGCCAGCAGCGTCACCCCTGACGGGGGGAAGGGATCACCCCTCCACTTT. Supplemented by reference TRBV9 and TRBJ1-6, the full variable domain reads DSGVTQTPKHLITATGQRVTLRCSPRSGDLSVYWYQQSLDQGLQFLIQYYNGEERAKGNILERFSAQQFPDLHSELNLSSLELGDSALYFCASSVTPDGGKGSPLHFGNGTRLTVT.

The chain recombines TRBV18 with TRBJ2-2; possible D gene TRBD2, 7 bases. Trimming shortened V by 2 bases and J by 6 bases, and 13 bases separated the two germline ends. This CDR3 has 15 residues. Germline CDR1 KGHSH, CDR2 LQKENI. DNA for the CDR3: TGTGCCAGCTCACCATTCGGGGGGCAAGCCGGGGAGCTGTTTTTT. Encoded protein: CASSPFGGQAGELFF.

CDR3 sequence: CASKWEGGSPLHF. The CDR3 DNA is TGTGCCAGTAAATGGGAGGGCGGATCACCCCTCCACTTT. This chain joins TRBV19 and TRBJ1-6, with D uncertain. Germline CDR1 LNHDA, CDR2 SQIVND (reference sequence). V was cut by 7 bases and J by 10 bases, with 14 bases left in between. The length of the CDR3 is 13 residues.